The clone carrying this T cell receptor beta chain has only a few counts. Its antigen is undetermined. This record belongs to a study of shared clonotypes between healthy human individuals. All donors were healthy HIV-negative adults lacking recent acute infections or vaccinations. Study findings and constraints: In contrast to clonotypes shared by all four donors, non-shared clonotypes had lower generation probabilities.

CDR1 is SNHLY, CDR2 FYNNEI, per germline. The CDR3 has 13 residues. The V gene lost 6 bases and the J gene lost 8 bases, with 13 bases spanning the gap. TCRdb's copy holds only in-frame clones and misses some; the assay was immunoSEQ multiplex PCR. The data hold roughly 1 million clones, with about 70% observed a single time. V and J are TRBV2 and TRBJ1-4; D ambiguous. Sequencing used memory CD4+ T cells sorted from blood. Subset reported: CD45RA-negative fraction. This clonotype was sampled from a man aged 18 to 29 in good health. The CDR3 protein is CASSLMPGEKLFF. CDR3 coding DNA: TGTGCCAGCAGCCTAATGCCGGGGGAAAAACTGTTTTTT.